The 26 T cell receptor beta chains presented below share a single source sample, sequenced in a study of blood T cell repertoires in COVID-19. The protocol was immunoSEQ multiplex PCR, while the TCRdb copy is restricted to in-frame clones and leaves out a portion. The repertoire holds over 200,000 clones, with 88% as singletons. Sequenced: peripheral blood. All receptors derive from a man aged 55 to 69 who had recovered from COVID-19.

The CDR3 nucleotides read TGTGCCAGTAGTATAGCTGGGGGAGGCGCTAACTATGGCTACACCTTC. This translates into CASSIAGGGANYGYTF. The chain links TRBV19 to TRBJ1-2, with D possibly matching TRBD1 (5 bases). Trimming stripped 1 base from V and 0 bases from J, with 12 bases between. Germline V gene lookup returns CDR1 LNHDA and CDR2 SQIVND (reference sequence). CDR3 length: 16 residues.

Comment on this clone: Other DNA sequences from this sample encode an identical CDR3 as well. The gene calls are TRBV9 and TRBJ2-7, with D unresolved. Germline V gene data show CDR1 as SGDLS and CDR2 as YYNGEE. The CDR3 is 13 amino acids. V dropped 0 bases and J dropped 0 bases, with 4 bases sitting between them. Written as DNA, the CDR3 is TGTGCCAGCAGCGTAGGAGCCTCCTACGAGCAGTACTTC. This gives the protein CASSVGASYEQYF.

The CDR3 loop reads CASSLAGPPYGYTF. In nucleotides, the CDR3 is TGCGCCAGCAGCTTGGCAGGCCCCCCTTATGGCTACACCTTC. The rearrangement uses TRBV5-1 and TRBJ1-2; D gene uncertain. Germline loops: CDR1 SGHRS, CDR2 YFSETQ. The V end lost 0 bases, the J end lost 5 bases, and 11 bases lay between the germline ends. The CDR3 length is 14 residues.

This clone appeared once. The chain employs TRBV6-5 and TRBJ2-1, with 14 bases aligning to TRBD2. Trimming removed 6 bases from V and 15 bases from J; junction bases left unmatched: 7. Germline-derived CDR1 and CDR2 are MNHEY and SVGAGI. This CDR3 contains 13 residues. The CDR3 nucleotides are TGTGCCAGCAGCGGGACTAGCGGGGGCGCGTGGTTCTTC. Its translation: CASSGTSGGAWFF.

This chain connects TRBV28 to TRBJ2-7, with 8 positions matching TRBD1. V was pared by 2 bases and J by 0 bases, with 3 bases of the junction left unmatched. The CDR3 sequence is 15 residues long. Germline lookup yields CDR1 MDHEN and CDR2 SYDVKM. The CDR3 nucleotides read TGTGCCAGCAGTTTACGGGGGACAGGCTCCTACGAGCAGTACTTC. Its translation: CASSLRGTGSYEQYF.

The rearrangement joins TRBV18 to TRBJ1-4; D uncertain. The CDR3 has 14 amino acids. Germline-derived CDR1 and CDR2 are KGHSH and LQKENI. The ends were cut back, 6 bases at V and 4 bases at J, with 12 bases in the middle. CDR3 amino acids: CASSLNRGNEKLFF. DNA of the CDR3: TGTGCCAGCTCTTTAAACCGGGGTAATGAAAAACTGTTTTTT.

This chain uses TRBV14 with TRBJ1-1; D uncertain. CDR1 is SGHDN, CDR2 FVKESK, per germline. This CDR3 region has 13 residues. The germline V and J ends were trimmed by 3 bases and 9 bases, with 14 bases remaining between them. The CDR3 DNA is TGTGCCAGCAGCCATGTAAACCGGGAACAAGCTTTCTTT. Translating gives CASSHVNREQAFF.

CDR3 sequence reads: CASSWDMGQGNEKLFF. DNA of the CDR3: TGCGCCAGCAGCTGGGACATGGGACAGGGCAATGAAAAACTGTTTTTT. V is TRBV5-1 and J is TRBJ1-4; 9 bases align to TRBD1. The V and J ends lost 3 bases and 5 bases, in that order; junction bases with no gene match: 8. The CDR3 consists of 16 residues. The germline V gene encodes CDR1 SGHRS and CDR2 YFSETQ.

This clone was picked up one time. This sequence joins TRBV27 and TRBJ1-4; D unresolved. Germline values: CDR1 MNHEY, CDR2 SMNVEV (reference sequence). With 4 bases removed from V and 7 bases from J, the gap between germline ends came to 13 bases. This CDR3 contains 14 residues. CDR3 bases: TGTGCCAGCAGTTATTCTGGGAGTCGTGAAAAACTGTTTTTT. Its translation: CASSYSGSREKLFF.

The rearrangement links TRBV11-1 to TRBJ2-7, with 7 bases fitting TRBD2. The germline V gene encodes CDR1 SGHAT and CDR2 FQDESV (reference sequence). J gave up 4 bases and V 5 bases, and 14 bases lay outside the gene matches. This CDR3 is built from 16 residues. DNA for the CDR3: TGTGCCAGCAGCCCCGGTGTATCGGGGAGGGTATACGAGCAGTACTTC. It codes for CASSPGVSGRVYEQYF.

This chain uses TRBV13 with TRBJ2-1; D is unresolved. CDR1 PRHDT and CDR2 FYEKMQ come from the germline V gene (reference sequence). With 4 bases removed from V and 3 bases from J, the gap between germline ends came to 13 bases. The CDR3 spans 15 residues. CDR3 nucleotides: TGTGCCAGCAGCTCCCACCTACAGAACTACAATGAGCAGTTCTTC. Encoded protein: CASSSHLQNYNEQFF.

This clone appeared a single time. The gene calls are TRBV12-3 or TRBV12-4 and TRBJ1-2, with a weak D call TRBD1 (5 bases). V was shortened by 7 bases and J by 1 base, with 7 bases between the two germline ends. CDR3 length equals 12 residues. The CDR3 loop is CASIQGNYGYTF. The CDR3 coding sequence is TGTGCCAGCATCCAGGGTAACTATGGCTACACCTTC.

The V and J genes are TRBV10-3 and TRBJ2-7; D is ambiguous. CDR3 length: 14 amino acids. Trimming removed 0 bases at V and 4 bases at J, with 10 bases between. Germline V gives CDR1 ENHRY, CDR2 SYGVKD. The CDR3, as DNA: TGTGCCATCAGTGAGTCTGTCTTCGGGTACGAGCAGTACTTC. Translated: CAISESVFGYEQYF.

The J gene is TRBJ1-3, the V gene TRBV5-5; D uncertain. This CDR3 spans 16 amino acids. Germline CDR1 is SGHKS and CDR2 is YYEKEE (reference sequence). The V end was cut by 1 base, the J end by 0 bases, with 11 bases between. The CDR3 region has the DNA TGTGCCAGCAGCTTGAACGGTGGTCTCTCTGGAAACACCATATATTTT. It is translated as CASSLNGGLSGNTIYF. The whole variable domain, remainder taken from reference TRBV5-5 and TRBJ1-3, is DAGVTQSPTHLIKTRGQQVTLRCSPISGHKSVSWYQQVLGQGPQFIFQYYEKEERGRGNFPDRFSARQFPNYSSELNVNALLLGDSALYLCASSLNGGLSGNTIYFGEGSWLTVV.

The chain links TRBV18 to TRBJ2-7; TRBD1 agrees at 9 bases. The V gene's germline CDR1 is KGHSH and CDR2 LQKENI. The CDR3 has 13 amino acids. With 3 bases clipped from V and 7 bases from J, the junction kept 4 bases outside the gene matches. The CDR3 protein is CASSPRDRVEQYF. DNA for the CDR3: TGTGCCAGCTCACCCCGGGACAGGGTTGAGCAGTACTTC.

The chain has TRBV11-2 and TRBJ1-3; D is perhaps TRBD1 (5 bases). CDR3 size: 15 residues. Germline CDR1 and CDR2: SGHAT and FQNNGV. V lost 0 bases and J lost 4, with 10 bases in between. The CDR3 nucleotides are TGTGCCAGCAGCTTAGACGGAGGGGTAGGAAACACCATATATTTT. Its translation is CASSLDGGVGNTIYF.

The gene calls are TRBV2 and TRBJ2-7, with D possibly matching TRBD1 (6 bases). The V end lost 7 bases, the J end lost 3 bases, and 16 bases lay between the germline ends. Germline CDR1 and CDR2: SNHLY and FYNNEI. The CDR3 totals 14 residues. The CDR3, as DNA: TGTGCCAGCATTTTAGGACAGAGAAACTACGAGCAGTACTTC. Encoded protein: CASILGQRNYEQYF.

The J gene is TRBJ2-3, the V gene TRBV9; TRBD2 matches at 12 bases. Germline CDR1 is SGDLS and CDR2 is YYNGEE. The CDR3 is 16 amino acids. Unmatched junction bases numbered 6, after V lost 4 bases and J lost 3 bases. CDR3 in DNA: TGTGCCAGCAGCCTCACTAGCGGGGGGCGTACAGATACGCAGTATTTT. Protein product: CASSLTSGGRTDTQYF.

This chain links TRBV3-1 (or the pseudogene TRBV3-2) with TRBJ2-7, with D perhaps TRBD1 (6 bases). Germline-derived CDR1 and CDR2 are LGHDT and YNNKEL (reference sequence). The V end lost 4 bases, the J end lost 2 bases, and 18 bases lay between the germline ends. The CDR3 extends over 16 amino acids. CDR3 sequence reads: CASSRAQGSSTYEQYF. The CDR3 region has the DNA TGTGCCAGCAGCCGCGCACAGGGATCTTCAACCTACGAGCAGTACTTC.

This rearrangement joins TRBV11-1 to TRBJ2-2, with TRBD1 matching over 7 bases. The CDR3 spans 15 residues. Germline V CDR1 and CDR2: SGHAT, FQDESV (reference sequence). V gave up 4 bases and J gave up 8 bases; unmatched junction bases: 10. The CDR3 bases are TGTGCCAGCAGCTCCGCGCTCAGGGGGTTGGGGGAGCTGTTTTTT. Encoded protein: CASSSALRGLGELFF. Full variable domain (missing parts from reference TRBV11-1 and TRBJ2-2): EAEVAQSPRYKITEKSQAVAFWCDPISGHATLYWYRQILGQGPELLVQFQDESVVDDSQLPKDRFSAERLKGVDSTLKIQPAELGDSAMYLCASSSALRGLGELFFGEGSRLTVL.

This clone was seen more than once but under ten times. This chain links TRBV2 with TRBJ2-1; TRBD1 matches at 10 bases. Germline CDR1 is SNHLY and CDR2 is FYNNEI. V lost 8 bases, J lost 9 bases, and 7 bases stayed unmatched. The CDR3 contains 13 residues. The CDR3 DNA follows: TGTGCCAGCTTCCGGGACAGGGGTAGTGAGCAGTTCTTC. This translates into CASFRDRGSEQFF.

This clone is a singleton in its sample. This chain links TRBV7-2 with TRBJ2-1; possible D gene TRBD2, 6 bases. Trimming left V 5 bases short and J 7 bases short, with 15 bases between. The length of the CDR3 is 14 residues. CDR1 and CDR2 from the germline V gene are SGHTA and FQGNSA. CDR3 coding DNA: TGTGCCAGCAGCACCGGGACTCTTCAAAATGAGCAGTTCTTC. This codes for CASSTGTLQNEQFF.

This clone occurred many times. V is TRBV7-2 and J is TRBJ1-2, with 7 nucleotides matching TRBD1. The V gene end was trimmed by 1 base and the J gene end by 1 base; junction bases not matched to a gene: 12. The germline V gene encodes CDR1 SGHTA and CDR2 FQGNSA. The CDR3 covers 18 residues. DNA of the CDR3: TGTGCCAGCAGCTTAGTACAGGGGTTCGGACAATTTAACTATGGCTACACCTTC. This codes for CASSLVQGFGQFNYGYTF.

CDR3 nucleotides: TGCGCCAGCAGCCTCCGGGGGGACAGGCTCTCTGGGGCCAACGTCCTGACTTTC. Residues: CASSLRGDRLSGANVLTF. The chain recombines TRBV5-1 with TRBJ2-6, with a possible D match to TRBD1 (8 bases). Trimming took off 4 bases at V and 0 bases at J, with 17 bases between the two ends. The germline CDR1 and CDR2 sequences are SGHRS and YFSETQ. The CDR3 covers 18 residues.

V usage is TRBV15 and J usage is TRBJ1-1, with D possibly being TRBD1 (6 bases). The CDR3 has 15 amino acids. The germline CDR1 and CDR2 sequences are LNHNV and YYDKDF (reference sequence). V lost 3 bases and J 0 bases, leaving 11 bases between the germline ends. This chain's CDR3 is CATSRTTGLNTEAFF. The CDR3 DNA follows: TGTGCCACCAGCAGGACAACAGGGTTGAACACTGAAGCTTTCTTT.

V is TRBV12-3 or TRBV12-4 and J is TRBJ2-3, with D unresolved. V lost 7 bases to trimming and J lost 4 bases, with 9 bases between them. The CDR3 runs to 12 residues. The CDR3 nucleotides read TGTGCCAGCAAGAGATTAGCAGATACGCAGTATTTT. This encodes CASKRLADTQYF.